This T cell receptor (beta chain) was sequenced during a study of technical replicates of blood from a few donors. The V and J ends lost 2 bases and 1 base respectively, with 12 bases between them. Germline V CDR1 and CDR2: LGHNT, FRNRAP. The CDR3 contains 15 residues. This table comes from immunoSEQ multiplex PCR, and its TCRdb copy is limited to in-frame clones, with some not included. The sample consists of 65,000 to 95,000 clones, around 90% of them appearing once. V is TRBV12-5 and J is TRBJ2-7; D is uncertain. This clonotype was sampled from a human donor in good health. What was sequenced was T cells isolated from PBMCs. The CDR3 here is CASGLPYLTSYEQYF. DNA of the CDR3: TGTGCTAGTGGTTTGCCGTACCTTACATCCTACGAGCAGTACTTC.